This T cell receptor beta chain is drawn from a study of T-cell memory formation after mild COVID-19 (dated by TCRdb to the early 2020s). A note on the overall study: TCR sequence clusters from the two donors were largely donor specific. Longitudinal TCRalpha and TCRbeta repertoire sequencing tracked T-cell clones expanding and contracting after mild COVID-19 in a couple of donors. The cohort was made up of two young adult volunteers, one female and one male, who were previously healthy.

Ficoll-Paque density gradient centrifugation was the method used to isolate PBMCs. The research as a whole found: Whether the second-wave clones peaking on day 37 were SARS-CoV-2 specific was not confirmed. The study covered only a couple of mild cases, and larger cohorts including severe cases with pre-infection samples were considered necessary. From day 15 to 85, contracting clones showed balanced CD4/CD8 phenotypes, whereas a second wave of clones that expanded from day 15 to 37 leaned towards CD4+. Contracting CD4+ clones turned up mainly in the CM and EM memory subsets, whereas EMRA was where CD8+ clones were enriched. Some responding clones were detected in pre-infection memory, which suggested that pre-existing cross-reactive memory T cells had joined the SARS-CoV-2 response.

TCRdb lists the instrument as Illumina NovaSeq 6000. TCRalpha and TCRbeta cDNA libraries were constructed by 5'RACE with constant-segment primers, with sample barcodes and unique molecular identifiers being introduced. RNA was extracted from every sample with Trizol reagent. Amplification of the libraries took two PCR steps, and the second step added a second sample barcode plus Illumina TruSeq adapters. Libraries were sequenced on an Illumina NovaSeq with 2 x 150 bp paired-end reads. The paper's data handling went like this. Reads were demultiplexed and collapsed into UMI-guided consensus sequences with migec v1.2.7. Using mixcr v2.1.11, UMI consensuses were aligned to TRA and TRB V and J templates and then assembled into clonotypes. Expanded or contracted clonotypes were those called significant by both edgeR and NoisET, with noise models trained on biological replicates. For edgeR calls, the thresholds were a false discovery rate-adjusted p below 0.01 and a log2 fold-change of 1. As an exploratory analysis of dynamics, max-normalized trajectories of the 1000 most abundant clonotypes were examined by PCA with hierarchical clustering. Each responding clone was given a CD4 or CD8 phenotype based on the CD4+ and CD8+ repertoires, which had been sequenced separately. Starting from the raw public reads, TCRdb applied fastp trimming at Q25, assembled clones with MiXCR and retained in-frame beta chains. Rows matching on CDR3 protein sequence are summarized as one entry with the most common DNA and genes. The V and J calls reflect TCRdb's pipeline rather than the authors' work. Within this sample are hundreds of thousands of distinct CDR3 sequences, with 20% to 30% of them counted one time only. About an eighth of the sample goes to the ten largest clones.

The CDR3, from cysteine to phenylalanine, totals 13 residues. Only the CDR3 portion is preserved as DNA: 39 bases, with reading frame beginning at the first base. At the junction V is shortened by 8 bases and J by 3 bases, with 11 bases in between. This clonotype showed up just once. Its antigen target is currently unknown. Within one base of it there is no much larger clone, and no base qualities were kept. Just one read gives weak support. The rearranged chain carries TRBV12-3 or TRBV12-4 and TRBJ2-1, with TRBD2 perhaps the D gene, on 6 matching bases. This receptor was identified in an adult woman who had mild COVID-19 (a few samples of this study predate the infection). The sample titles of this study are shuffled in the database, so cell type and time point are left out; the donor was told from shared clones. Sequences were obtained from PBMCs or a T cell subset sorted from them (not recorded which). CDR3 loop: CASRDWIYNEQFF. At the DNA level, the sequence is TGTGCCAGCCGGGACTGGATCTACAATGAGCAGTTCTTC.